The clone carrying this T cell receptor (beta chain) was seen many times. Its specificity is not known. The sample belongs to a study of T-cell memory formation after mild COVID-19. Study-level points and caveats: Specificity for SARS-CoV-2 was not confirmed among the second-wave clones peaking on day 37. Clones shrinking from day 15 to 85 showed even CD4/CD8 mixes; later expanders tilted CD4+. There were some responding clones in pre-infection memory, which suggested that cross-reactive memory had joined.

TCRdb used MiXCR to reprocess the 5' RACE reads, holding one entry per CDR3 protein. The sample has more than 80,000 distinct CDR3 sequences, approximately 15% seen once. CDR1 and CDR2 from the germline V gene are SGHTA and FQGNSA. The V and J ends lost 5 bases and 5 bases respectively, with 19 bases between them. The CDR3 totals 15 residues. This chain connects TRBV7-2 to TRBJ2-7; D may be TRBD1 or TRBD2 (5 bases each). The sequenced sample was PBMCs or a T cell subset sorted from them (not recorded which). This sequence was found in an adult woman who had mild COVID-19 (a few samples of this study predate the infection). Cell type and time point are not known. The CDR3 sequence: CASSPLGVRADEQYF. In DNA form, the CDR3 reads TGTGCCAGCAGCCCTTTGGGGGTCAGGGCTGACGAGCAGTACTTC.